The entry that follows covers one T cell receptor (beta chain) sequence. What it binds is not known. Only in-frame clones appear in the TCRdb table, and some are missing; sequencing was by immunoSEQ multiplex PCR. The sample includes 100,000 to 120,000 clones, about 88% of them seen just once. Per germline, CDR1 SEHNR and CDR2 FQNEAQ (reference sequence). The J segment lost 6 bases and the V segment lost 5 bases, leaving 11 bases of the junction unmatched. The CDR3 runs 16 residues. This entry is derived from a study of cytomegalovirus exposure and HLA in healthy donors. Study observations and caveats: Most TCR sequences were uncommon, yet certain public TCRs appeared in many donors. Subsequent analysis found a tendency for first-cohort TCR clusters to co-occur within the 90 to 150 validation repertoires.

The rearrangement joins TRBV7-9 to TRBJ2-1; 9 nucleotides match TRBD2. The clonotype originates from a woman between 18 and 29 years old in good health and CMV-seropositive. The sequencing sample was made of PBMCs. CDR3 nucleotide sequence: TGTGCCAGCAGCCCCAAAGCGGGGGGCCTAGCCAATGAGCAGTTCTTC. This gives the protein CASSPKAGGLANEQFF.